The 6 T cell receptor beta chains reported below all come from one sample, sequenced in a study of cytomegalovirus exposure and HLA in healthy donors. Use of 60 Vbeta and 13 Jbeta primers characterized the PCR. Clones were sequenced by immunoSEQ multiplex PCR, and TCRdb holds only the in-frame ones, with some missing. The sample contains roughly 190,000 clones, just over 75% of which appear only once. The sequencing input was PBMCs. The receptors derive from a woman aged 25-40 years in good health and CMV-seropositive.

The V gene is TRBV5-1, the J gene TRBJ1-6; D is uncertain. The germline V gene encodes CDR1 SGHRS and CDR2 YFSETQ. Between the trimmed V and J ends, which lost 4 bases and 9 bases, there was a span of 17 bases. This CDR3 is built from 15 residues. The CDR3 protein is CASSRRTGVVSPLHF. The CDR3 DNA is TGCGCCAGCAGCCGGCGCACGGGAGTGGTTTCACCCCTCCACTTT.

The chain links TRBV28 to TRBJ1-4; perhaps TRBD1 as D (6 bases). This CDR3 region has 16 residues. Trimming removed 2 bases from V and 5 bases from J, with 15 bases in between. CDR1 and CDR2 from the germline V gene are MDHEN and SYDVKM. CDR3 amino acids: CASSLGGAGSNEKLFF. The CDR3 nucleotides read TGTGCCAGCAGTTTAGGGGGGGCAGGGTCGAATGAAAAACTGTTTTTT.

The rearrangement links TRBV2 to TRBJ2-5, with TRBD2 identical over 9 bases. Germline lookup yields CDR1 SNHLY and CDR2 FYNNEI. With 10 bases clipped from V and 4 bases from J, the junction kept 4 bases outside the gene matches. The CDR3 loop spans 12 amino acids. CDR3 coding DNA: TGTGCCACGACTAGCGGACCAGAGACCCAGTACTTC. Its translation: CATTSGPETQYF.

The gene calls are TRBV7-9 and TRBJ2-5; 9 nucleotides align to TRBD2. V lost 1 base to trimming and J lost 4 bases; unmatched junction nucleotides: 4. The CDR3 length is 15 residues. Germline lookup yields CDR1 SEHNR and CDR2 FQNEAQ (reference sequence). The CDR3 DNA is TGTGCCAGCAGCTTAGGGCGGACTAGCGCAGAGACCCAGTACTTC. Its protein product is CASSLGRTSAETQYF.

The CDR3 is CAIRMDRATEAFF. The CDR3, as DNA: TGTGCCATCAGGATGGACAGGGCCACTGAAGCTTTCTTT. This chain connects TRBV10-3 to TRBJ1-1; TRBD1 agrees at 8 bases. After removal of 6 bases from V and 4 bases from J, the junction contained 4 bases not matched to a gene. CDR1 is ENHRY and CDR2 is SYGVKD in the germline V gene. The CDR3 is 13 amino acids.

CDR3 in amino acids: CASSFTTGKGELFF. The CDR3 nucleotides are TGTGCCAGCAGCTTTACGACAGGGAAGGGGGAGCTGTTTTTT. V and J are TRBV2 and TRBJ2-2; 7 bases line up with TRBD1. After removal of 6 bases from V and 8 bases from J, the junction contained 9 bases not matched to a gene. Germline CDR1 reads SNHLY; CDR2 reads FYNNEI. This CDR3 spans 14 amino acids.